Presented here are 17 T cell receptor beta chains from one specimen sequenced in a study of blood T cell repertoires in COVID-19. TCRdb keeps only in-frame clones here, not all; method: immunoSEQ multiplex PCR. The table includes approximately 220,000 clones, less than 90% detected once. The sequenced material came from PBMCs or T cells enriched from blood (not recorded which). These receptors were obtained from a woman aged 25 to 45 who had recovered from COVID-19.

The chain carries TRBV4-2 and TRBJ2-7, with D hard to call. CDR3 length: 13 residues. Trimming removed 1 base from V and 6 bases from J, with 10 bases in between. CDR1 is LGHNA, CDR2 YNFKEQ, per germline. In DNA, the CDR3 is TGTGCCAGCAGCCAAGTACTAATTCGCGAGCAGTACTTC. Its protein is CASSQVLIREQYF.

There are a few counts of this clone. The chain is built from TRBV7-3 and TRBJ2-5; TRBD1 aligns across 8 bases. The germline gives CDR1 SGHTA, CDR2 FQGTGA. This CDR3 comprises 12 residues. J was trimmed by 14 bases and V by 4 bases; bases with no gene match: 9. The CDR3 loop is CASSSQGARLYF. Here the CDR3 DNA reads TGTGCCAGCAGCTCCCAGGGGGCCAGACTCTACTTC. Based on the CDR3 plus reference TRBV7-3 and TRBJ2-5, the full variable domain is GAGVSQTPSNKVTEKGKYVELRCDPISGHTALYWYRQSLGQGPEFLIYFQGTGAADDSGLPNDRFFAVRPEGSVSTLKIQRTERGDSAVYLCASSSQGARLYFGPGTRLLVL.

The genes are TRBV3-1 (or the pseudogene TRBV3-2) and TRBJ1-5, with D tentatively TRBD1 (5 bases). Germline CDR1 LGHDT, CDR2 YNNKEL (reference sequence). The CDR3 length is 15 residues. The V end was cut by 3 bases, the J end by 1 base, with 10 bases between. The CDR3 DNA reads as TGTGCCAGCAGCCAGGGGCCCCTAAGCAATCAGCCCCAGCATTTT. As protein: CASSQGPLSNQPQHF.

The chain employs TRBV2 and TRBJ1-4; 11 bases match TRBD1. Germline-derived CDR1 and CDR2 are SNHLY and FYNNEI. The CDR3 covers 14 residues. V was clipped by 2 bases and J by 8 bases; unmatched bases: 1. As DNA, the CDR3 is TGTGCCAGCAGTGAACGGACAGGGGGCGAAAAACTGTTTTTT. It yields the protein CASSERTGGEKLFF.

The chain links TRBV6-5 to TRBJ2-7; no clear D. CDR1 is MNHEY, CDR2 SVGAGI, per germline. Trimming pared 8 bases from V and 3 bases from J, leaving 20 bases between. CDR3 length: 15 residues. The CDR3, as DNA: TGTGCCAGCGGTCCCAGGAATAACGTCGTCTACGAGCAGTACTTC. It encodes CASGPRNNVVYEQYF.

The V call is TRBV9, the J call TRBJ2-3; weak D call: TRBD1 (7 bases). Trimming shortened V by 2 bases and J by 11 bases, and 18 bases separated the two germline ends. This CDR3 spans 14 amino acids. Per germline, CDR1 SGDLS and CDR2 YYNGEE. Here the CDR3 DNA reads TGTGCCAGCAGCGTCGGACAGGCTTCGCGGGGGCAGTATTTT. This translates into CASSVGQASRGQYF.

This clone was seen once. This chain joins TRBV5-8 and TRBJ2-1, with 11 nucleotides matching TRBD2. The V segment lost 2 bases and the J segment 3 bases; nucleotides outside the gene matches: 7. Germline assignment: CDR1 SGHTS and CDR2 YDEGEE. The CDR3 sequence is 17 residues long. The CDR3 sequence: CASSFFLAGGFYNEQFF. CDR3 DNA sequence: TGTGCCAGCAGCTTCTTTCTAGCGGGGGGTTTCTACAATGAGCAGTTCTTC. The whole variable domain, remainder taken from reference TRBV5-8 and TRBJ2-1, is EAGVTQSPTHLIKTRGQQATLRCSPISGHTSVYWYQQALGLGLQFLLWYDEGEERNRGNFPPRFSGRQFPNYSSELNVNALELEDSALYLCASSFFLAGGFYNEQFFGPGTRLTVL.

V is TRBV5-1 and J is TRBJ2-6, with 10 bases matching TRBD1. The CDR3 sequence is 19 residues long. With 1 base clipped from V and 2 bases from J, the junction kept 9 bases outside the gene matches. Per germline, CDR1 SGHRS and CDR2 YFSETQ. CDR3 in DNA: TGCGCCAGCAGCTTGTTACCTGGACAGGGGGAGACTGGGGCCAACGTCCTGACTTTC. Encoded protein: CASSLLPGQGETGANVLTF. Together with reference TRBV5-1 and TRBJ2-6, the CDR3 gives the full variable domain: KAGVTQTPRYLIKTRGQQVTLSCSPISGHRSVSWYQQTPGQGLQFLFEYFSETQRNKGNFPGRFSGRQFSNSRSEMNVSTLELGDSALYLCASSLLPGQGETGANVLTFGAGSRLTVL.

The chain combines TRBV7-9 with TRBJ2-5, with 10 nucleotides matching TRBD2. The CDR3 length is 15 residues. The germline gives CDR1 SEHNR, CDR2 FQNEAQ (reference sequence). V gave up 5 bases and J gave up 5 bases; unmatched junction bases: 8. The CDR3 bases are TGTGCCAGCAGCACCCTAGCGGGGGCAGGGGAGACCCAGTACTTC. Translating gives CASSTLAGAGETQYF.

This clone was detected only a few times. As DNA, the CDR3 is TGTGCCAGCAGCCAAGAGGAGGGAGCCCGGGACAGTGGCTCCTACGAGCAGTACTTC. Translating it yields CASSQEEGARDSGSYEQYF. The chain recombines TRBV3-1 (or the pseudogene TRBV3-2) with TRBJ2-7, with D possibly matching TRBD1 (7 bases). V lost 0 bases to trimming and J lost 0 bases, with 21 bases between them. This CDR3 spans 19 amino acids. Germline V gene data show CDR1 as LGHDT and CDR2 as YNNKEL (reference sequence).

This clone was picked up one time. For the CDR3, the DNA is TGTGCCAGCAGCCCGGTCGGTGCAACTAATGAAAAACTGTTTTTT. Translating gives CASSPVGATNEKLFF. This chain uses TRBV9 with TRBJ1-4; D call uncertain. This CDR3 contains 15 residues. Germline loops: CDR1 SGDLS, CDR2 YYNGEE. Between the trimmed V and J ends, which lost 4 bases and 0 bases, there was a span of 10 bases. The variable domain in full, with the rest retrieved from reference TRBV9 and TRBJ1-4, is DSGVTQTPKHLITATGQRVTLRCSPRSGDLSVYWYQQSLDQGLQFLIQYYNGEERAKGNILERFSAQQFPDLHSELNLSSLELGDSALYFCASSPVGATNEKLFFGSGTQLSVL.

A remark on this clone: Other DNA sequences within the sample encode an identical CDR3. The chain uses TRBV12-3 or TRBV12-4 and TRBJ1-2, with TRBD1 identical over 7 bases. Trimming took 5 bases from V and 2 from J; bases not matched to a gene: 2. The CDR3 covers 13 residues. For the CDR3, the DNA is TGTGCCAGCAGTCCGGACAGGAACTATGGCTACACCTTC. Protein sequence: CASSPDRNYGYTF.

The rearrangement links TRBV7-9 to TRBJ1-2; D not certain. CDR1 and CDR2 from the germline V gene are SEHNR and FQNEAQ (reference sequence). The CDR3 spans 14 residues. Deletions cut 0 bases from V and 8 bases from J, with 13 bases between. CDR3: CASSLAASVPGYTF. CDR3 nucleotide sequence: TGTGCCAGCAGCTTAGCGGCCTCTGTCCCCGGCTACACCTTC. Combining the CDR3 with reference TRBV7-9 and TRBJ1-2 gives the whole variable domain DTGVSQNPRHKITKRGQNVTFRCDPISEHNRLYWYRQTLGQGPEFLTYFQNEAQLEKSRLLSDRFSAERPKGSFSTLEIQRTEQGDSAMYLCASSLAASVPGYTFGSGTRLTVV.

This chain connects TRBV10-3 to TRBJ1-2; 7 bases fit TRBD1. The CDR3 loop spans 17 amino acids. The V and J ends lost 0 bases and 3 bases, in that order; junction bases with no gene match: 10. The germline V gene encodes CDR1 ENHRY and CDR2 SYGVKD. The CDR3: CAISESSPSDRDYGYTF. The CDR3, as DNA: TGTGCCATCAGTGAGTCCTCACCCTCAGACAGGGACTATGGCTACACCTTC.

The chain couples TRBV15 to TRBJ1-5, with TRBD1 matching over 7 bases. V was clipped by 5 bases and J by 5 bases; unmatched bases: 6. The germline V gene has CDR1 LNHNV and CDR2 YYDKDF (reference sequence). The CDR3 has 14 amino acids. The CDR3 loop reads CATSGGTEYQPQHF. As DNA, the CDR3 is TGTGCCACCAGCGGGGGGACAGAGTATCAGCCCCAGCATTTT. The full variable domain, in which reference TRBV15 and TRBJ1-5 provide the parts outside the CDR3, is DAMVIQNPRYQVTQFGKPVTLSCSQTLNHNVMYWYQQKSSQAPKLLFHYYDKDFNNEADTPDNFQSRRPNTSFCFLDIRSPGLGDTAMYLCATSGGTEYQPQHFGDGTRLSIL.

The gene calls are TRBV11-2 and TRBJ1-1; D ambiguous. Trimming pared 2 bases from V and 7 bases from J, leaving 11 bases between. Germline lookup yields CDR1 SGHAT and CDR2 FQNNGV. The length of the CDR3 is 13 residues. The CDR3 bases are TGTGCCAGCAGCTTATCCCCCCAGTTTGAAGCTTTCTTT. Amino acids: CASSLSPQFEAFF.

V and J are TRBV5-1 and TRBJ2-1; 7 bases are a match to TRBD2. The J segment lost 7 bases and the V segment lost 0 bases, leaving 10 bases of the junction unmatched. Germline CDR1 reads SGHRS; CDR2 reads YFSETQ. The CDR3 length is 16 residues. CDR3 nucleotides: TGCGCCAGCAGCTTGGTGGGGACTATAGGTTTAAATGAGCAGTTCTTC. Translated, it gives CASSLVGTIGLNEQFF.